These 3 T cell receptor beta chains were sequenced from one sample in a study of cytomegalovirus exposure and HLA in healthy donors. The PCR had 60 Vbeta and 13 Jbeta primers. Measured with immunoSEQ multiplex PCR; TCRdb has only the in-frame clones, and not every one. The table includes roughly 170,000 clones, roughly 82% detected once. Sequenced: PBMCs. These receptors came from a young woman in good health and CMV-seronegative.

The V and J genes are TRBV4-2 and TRBJ2-3, with TRBD2 matching over 11 bases. Germline CDR1 is LGHNA and CDR2 is YNFKEQ. V dropped 1 base and J dropped 6; count of bases not matched to a gene: 9. The CDR3 consists of 17 residues. CDR3 coding DNA: TGTGCCAGCAGCCAAGTTTTAGCGGGAGGGTCGACGGATACGCAGTATTTT. Amino acids: CASSQVLAGGSTDTQYF.

V gene TRBV2 combines with J gene TRBJ1-2, with D possibly being TRBD1 (5 bases). CDR1 and CDR2 from the germline V gene are SNHLY and FYNNEI. The CDR3 is 14 amino acids. V lost 2 bases and J 4 bases, leaving 11 bases between the germline ends. In DNA form, the CDR3 reads TGTGCCAGCAGTGAACAAGGAGGGACCTATGGCTACACCTTC. It encodes CASSEQGGTYGYTF.

V usage is TRBV6-5 and J usage is TRBJ2-5; D is undetermined. This CDR3 has 14 amino acids. Germline lookup yields CDR1 MNHEY and CDR2 SVGAGI. V lost 5 bases to trimming and J lost 7 bases, with 17 bases between them. The CDR3 nucleotides read TGTGCCAGCAGTCGTGCAGGCCTCCGTGCGACCCAGTACTTC. It codes for CASSRAGLRATQYF.